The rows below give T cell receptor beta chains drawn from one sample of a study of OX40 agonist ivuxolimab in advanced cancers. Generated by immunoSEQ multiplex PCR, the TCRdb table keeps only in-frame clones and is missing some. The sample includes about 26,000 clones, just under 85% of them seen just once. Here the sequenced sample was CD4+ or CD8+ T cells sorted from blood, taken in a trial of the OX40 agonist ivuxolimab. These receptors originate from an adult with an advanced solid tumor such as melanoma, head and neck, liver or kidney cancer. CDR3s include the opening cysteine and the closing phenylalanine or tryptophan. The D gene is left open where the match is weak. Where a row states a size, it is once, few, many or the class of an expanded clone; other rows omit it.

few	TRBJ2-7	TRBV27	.	TGTGCCAGCAGTCCGGGGACAACCGGCTACGAGCAGTACTTC	CASSPGTTGYEQYF
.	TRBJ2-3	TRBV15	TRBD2	TGTGCCACCAGCAGAGTTCCTAGCGGGAACACAGATACGCAGTATTTT	CATSRVPSGNTDTQYF
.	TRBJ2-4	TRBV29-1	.	TGCAGCGTTGAAGGGGGACTTCTAGCCAAAAACATTCAGTACTTC	CSVEGGLLAKNIQYF
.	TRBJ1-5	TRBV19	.	TGTGCCAGTAGTATCGGAGGGAAGCCCCAGCATTTT	CASSIGGKPQHF
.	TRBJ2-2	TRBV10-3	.	TGTGCCATCGATGGGGCTAACACCGGGGAGCTGTTTTTT	CAIDGANTGELFF
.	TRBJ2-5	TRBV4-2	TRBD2	TGTGCCAGCAGCCCTCAACTAGCGGCACAAGAGACCCAGTACTTC	CASSPQLAAQETQYF
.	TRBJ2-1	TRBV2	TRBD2	TGTGCCAGCAGTGAACCCTCGGGACTAGCGGGATACAATGAGCAGTTCTTC	CASSEPSGLAGYNEQFF
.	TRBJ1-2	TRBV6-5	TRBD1	TGTGCCAGCAGTTATTGGACAGGGATTAACTATGGCTACACCTTC	CASSYWTGINYGYTF
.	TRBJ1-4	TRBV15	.	TGTGCCACCAGCAGAGGGCACCTAAATGAAAAACTGTTTTTT	CATSRGHLNEKLFF
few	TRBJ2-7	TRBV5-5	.	TGTGCCAGCAGCGGGGTGCCAGGCGAATGGTATAAGCAGTACTTC	CASSGVPGEWYKQYF
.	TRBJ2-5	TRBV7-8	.	TGTGCCAGCAGCTCCCCCCGGGACTGGAACCAAGAGACCCAGTACTTC	CASSSPRDWNQETQYF
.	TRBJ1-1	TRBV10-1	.	TGCGCCAGCAGAACGTATGGAGCCAGCACTGAAGCTTTCTTT	CASRTYGASTEAFF
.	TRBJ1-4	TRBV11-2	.	TGTGCCAGCAGCTTTAGCGAAAAACTGTTTTTT	CASSFSEKLFF
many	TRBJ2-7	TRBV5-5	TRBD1	TGTGCCAGCAGCTTGGGGACAGGACTTTCCTACGAGCAGTACTTC	CASSLGTGLSYEQYF
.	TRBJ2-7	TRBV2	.	TGTGCCAGCAGTGAATGGAGGACGGATTACGAGCAGTACTTC	CASSEWRTDYEQYF
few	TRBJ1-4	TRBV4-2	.	TGTGCCAGCAGCCAAGATTACGGGTCCCAGGAAAAACTGTTTTTT	CASSQDYGSQEKLFF